This passage covers 2 T cell receptor beta chains from one sample sequenced in a study of Ad26.COV2.S vaccination and SARS-CoV-2 variants. Sequencing used immunoSEQ multiplex PCR; TCRdb keeps in-frame clones, though not all of them. Here the sample spans 300,000 to 350,000 clones, about 90% being singletons. Stated treatment: 15 to 20 received Ad26.COV2.S at low or high dose, single or two shots; roughly 5 received placebo; per-sample allocation not given. Specimens were obtained on day 63 following the first vaccine or placebo injection. Sequencing used peripheral blood, obtained in a trial of Ad26.COV2.S vaccine versus placebo. Receptors originate from a person aged 18-65 years who received the Ad26.COV2.S COVID-19 vaccine or a placebo.

J is TRBJ2-3 and V is TRBV12-3 or TRBV12-4; D remains unclear. The CDR3 length is 13 residues. V shed 1 base and J shed 1 base, with 3 bases lying between them. The DNA for the CDR3 is TGTGCCAGCAGTTTAGGTCGCACAGATACGCAGTATTTT. Protein product: CASSLGRTDTQYF.

This clone showed up many times. This chain joins TRBV10-1 and TRBJ2-2; D remains unclear. From germline, CDR1 is WNHNN and CDR2 SYGVQD (reference sequence). V was shortened by 6 bases and J by 8 bases, with 16 bases between the two germline ends. There are 14 residues in the CDR3. The CDR3 reads CASSPGFESGELFF. As DNA, the CDR3 is TGCGCCAGCAGCCCTGGATTTGAGTCTGGGGAGCTGTTTTTT.